One T cell receptor (beta chain) is described in this entry. Its target is not known. Broader study findings: Tumor memory CD4+ T cell TCR gene usage was found to cluster with blood and lymph node memory CD4+ cells and with lymph node naive CD4+ cells.

Germline CDR1 reads DFQATT; CDR2 reads SNEGSKA (reference sequence). The CDR3 sequence is 14 residues long. Losses at the gene ends were 4 bases for V and 1 base for J; bases not matched to a gene: 6. After constant-region reverse-primer amplification, full-length variable regions underwent semi-nested PCR with Nested Universal Primer A. Via MiXCR, TCRdb re-called the 5' RACE reads, giving one row per CDR3 protein. The table includes roughly 7,700 distinct CDR3 sequences, roughly two thirds detected once. The sequencing input was tumor-infiltrating naive CD4+ T cells sorted from the breast tumor. Subset noted: naive CD4+ T cells, CD4+CD45RA+CD25-. This TCR was sampled from a female donor with breast cancer. J is TRBJ1-1 and V is TRBV20-1; TRBD1 matches at 7 bases. The CDR3 DNA follows: TGCAGTGCTAAATCAGGGGGACGGAACACTGAAGCTTTCTTT. As protein: CSAKSGGRNTEAFF.